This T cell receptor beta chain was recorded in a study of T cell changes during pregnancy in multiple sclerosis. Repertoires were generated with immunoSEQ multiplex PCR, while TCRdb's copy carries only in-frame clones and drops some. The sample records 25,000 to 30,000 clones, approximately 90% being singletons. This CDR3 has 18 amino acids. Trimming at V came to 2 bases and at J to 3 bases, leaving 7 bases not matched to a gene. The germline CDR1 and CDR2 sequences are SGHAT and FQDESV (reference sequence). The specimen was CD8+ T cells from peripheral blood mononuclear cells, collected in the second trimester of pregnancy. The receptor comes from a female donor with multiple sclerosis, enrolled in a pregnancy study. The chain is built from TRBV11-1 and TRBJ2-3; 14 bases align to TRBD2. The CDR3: CASSLRRGLAGATDTQYF. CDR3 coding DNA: TGTGCCAGCAGCTTAAGGAGGGGACTAGCGGGAGCGACAGATACGCAGTATTTT.